Below are 10 T cell receptor beta chains sequenced from a single sample in a study of vaccination and CD4 T cells after COVID-19. Oncomine TCR Beta short-read sequencing was applied to DNA from cultured CD4+ T cells. TCRdb fed the PCR reads into MiXCR, producing one record per CDR3 protein. The data contain about 13,000 distinct CDR3 sequences, around 74% of them singletons. Indicated treatment: roughly 11-day PBMC culture with coronavirus spike peptide pools or control peptides (ViraFEST assay). These receptors have no known antigen. The source was CD4+ T cells from blood, cultured in vitro, collected after SARS-CoV-2 vaccination. The source is a human donor who received a COVID-19 vaccine.

This rearrangement joins TRBV15 to TRBJ2-3; tentative D call: TRBD2 (7 bases). Looked up from germline, CDR1 is LNHNV and CDR2 is YYDKDF (reference sequence). Trimming left V 1 base short and J 0 bases short, with 11 bases between. The CDR3 extends over 16 amino acids. CDR3 in DNA: TGTGCCACCAGCAGAGGCGAGGGGGGGAGCACAGATACGCAGTATTTT. Translation gives CATSRGEGGSTDTQYF. Supplemented by reference TRBV15 and TRBJ2-3, the full variable domain reads DAMVIQNPRYQVTQFGKPVTLSCSQTLNHNVMYWYQQKSSQAPKLLFHYYDKDFNNEADTPDNFQSRRPNTSFCFLDIRSPGLGDTAMYLCATSRGEGGSTDTQYFGPGTRLTVL.

V is TRBV20-1 and J is TRBJ2-3; TRBD2 matches 9 bases. This CDR3 has 14 residues. Unmatched junction bases numbered 10, after V lost 4 bases and J lost 8 bases. Germline V gene data show CDR1 as DFQATT and CDR2 as SNEGSKA (reference sequence). The CDR3 DNA is TGCAGTGCTACCAGCGGGGGGACCCAAGGTACGCAGTATTTT. It specifies CSATSGGTQGTQYF.

V and J are TRBV6-4 and TRBJ2-3, with 9 bases identical to TRBD2. Germline V gene data show CDR1 as MRHNA and CDR2 as SNTAGT. This CDR3 has 15 amino acids. V trimming: 4 bases; J trimming: 6 bases; junction bases outside the gene matches: 8. CDR3 nucleotide sequence: TGTGCCAGCAGTGTTGTGGCTAGCGGGGTGGATACGCAGTATTTT. Amino acids: CASSVVASGVDTQYF.

The chain uses TRBV7-6 and TRBJ2-1; the match to TRBD2 covers 7 bases. V lost 1 base and J lost 5; bases outside the gene matches: 5. From germline, CDR1 is SGHVS and CDR2 FNYEAQ. The CDR3 sequence is 15 residues long. CDR3 in amino acids: CASSLGAGRNNEQFF. The DNA of the CDR3 is TGTGCCAGCAGCTTAGGAGCGGGGAGGAACAATGAGCAGTTCTTC.

V usage is TRBV7-8 and J usage is TRBJ2-1, with D unresolved. The germline V gene has CDR1 SGHVS and CDR2 FQNEAQ. The CDR3 spans 16 residues. V was pared by 1 base and J by 8 bases, with 18 bases between. CDR3 residues: CASSLVSGDVSDEQFF. The CDR3 DNA reads as TGTGCCAGCAGCTTAGTGTCTGGCGATGTCAGCGATGAGCAGTTCTTC. The full variable domain, in which reference TRBV7-8 and TRBJ2-1 provide the parts outside the CDR3, is GAGVSQSPRYKVAKRGQDVALRCDPISGHVSLFWYQQALGQGPEFLTYFQNEAQLDKSGLPSDRFFAERPEGSVSTLKIQRTQQEDSAVYLCASSLVSGDVSDEQFFGPGTRLTVL.

This sequence joins TRBV30 and TRBJ2-3, with 10 bases that match TRBD2. V shed 7 bases and J 6 bases; nucleotides not matched to a gene: 7. CDR3 length equals 13 residues. Germline V gene sequence: CDR1 GTSNPN, CDR2 SVGIG (reference sequence). CDR3 nucleotides: TGTGCCTCGGGAGCGGGGGGGCGGGATACGCAGTATTTT. Translated, it gives CASGAGGRDTQYF.

This chain joins TRBV30 and TRBJ1-2, with 9 bases identical to TRBD1. Unmatched junction bases numbered 7, after V lost 4 bases and J lost 7 bases. The CDR3 length is 13 residues. Germline lookup yields CDR1 GTSNPN and CDR2 SVGIG (reference sequence). The CDR3 region is CAWTPGQGIGYTF. DNA of the CDR3: TGTGCCTGGACTCCTGGACAGGGGATTGGCTACACCTTC.

V and J are TRBV7-9 and TRBJ1-5, with D unclear. The CDR3 is 13 residues long. The V end was cut by 3 bases, the J end by 6 bases, with 9 bases between. Per germline, CDR1 SEHNR and CDR2 FQNEAQ (reference sequence). The CDR3 sequence: CASSFEGGQPQHF. The CDR3 coding sequence is TGTGCCAGCAGCTTCGAAGGCGGTCAGCCCCAGCATTTT.

V usage is TRBV27 and J usage is TRBJ1-3, with D unresolved. The CDR3 totals 16 residues. Trimming left V 3 bases short and J 0 bases short, with 12 bases between. Germline V gene lookup returns CDR1 MNHEY and CDR2 SMNVEV (reference sequence). The CDR3 here is CASSFSAGGSGNTIYF. The CDR3 DNA reads as TGTGCCAGCAGTTTTTCGGCGGGAGGCTCTGGAAACACCATATATTTT.

The chain employs TRBV19 and TRBJ1-1; a possible D gene is TRBD1 (5 bases). The length of the CDR3 is 14 residues. Trimming left V 5 bases short and J 2 bases short, with 12 bases between. Germline V gives CDR1 LNHDA, CDR2 SQIVND (reference sequence). The CDR3 bases are TGTGCCAGTAGTCTCTTGACAGTAAACACTGAAGCTTTCTTT. The encoded protein is CASSLLTVNTEAFF. Complete variable domain (other parts from reference TRBV19 and TRBJ1-1): DGGITQSPKYLFRKEGQNVTLSCEQNLNHDAMYWYRQDPGQGLRLIYYSQIVNDFQKGDIAEGYSVSREKKESFPLTVTSAQKNPTAFYLCASSLLTVNTEAFFGQGTRLTVV.